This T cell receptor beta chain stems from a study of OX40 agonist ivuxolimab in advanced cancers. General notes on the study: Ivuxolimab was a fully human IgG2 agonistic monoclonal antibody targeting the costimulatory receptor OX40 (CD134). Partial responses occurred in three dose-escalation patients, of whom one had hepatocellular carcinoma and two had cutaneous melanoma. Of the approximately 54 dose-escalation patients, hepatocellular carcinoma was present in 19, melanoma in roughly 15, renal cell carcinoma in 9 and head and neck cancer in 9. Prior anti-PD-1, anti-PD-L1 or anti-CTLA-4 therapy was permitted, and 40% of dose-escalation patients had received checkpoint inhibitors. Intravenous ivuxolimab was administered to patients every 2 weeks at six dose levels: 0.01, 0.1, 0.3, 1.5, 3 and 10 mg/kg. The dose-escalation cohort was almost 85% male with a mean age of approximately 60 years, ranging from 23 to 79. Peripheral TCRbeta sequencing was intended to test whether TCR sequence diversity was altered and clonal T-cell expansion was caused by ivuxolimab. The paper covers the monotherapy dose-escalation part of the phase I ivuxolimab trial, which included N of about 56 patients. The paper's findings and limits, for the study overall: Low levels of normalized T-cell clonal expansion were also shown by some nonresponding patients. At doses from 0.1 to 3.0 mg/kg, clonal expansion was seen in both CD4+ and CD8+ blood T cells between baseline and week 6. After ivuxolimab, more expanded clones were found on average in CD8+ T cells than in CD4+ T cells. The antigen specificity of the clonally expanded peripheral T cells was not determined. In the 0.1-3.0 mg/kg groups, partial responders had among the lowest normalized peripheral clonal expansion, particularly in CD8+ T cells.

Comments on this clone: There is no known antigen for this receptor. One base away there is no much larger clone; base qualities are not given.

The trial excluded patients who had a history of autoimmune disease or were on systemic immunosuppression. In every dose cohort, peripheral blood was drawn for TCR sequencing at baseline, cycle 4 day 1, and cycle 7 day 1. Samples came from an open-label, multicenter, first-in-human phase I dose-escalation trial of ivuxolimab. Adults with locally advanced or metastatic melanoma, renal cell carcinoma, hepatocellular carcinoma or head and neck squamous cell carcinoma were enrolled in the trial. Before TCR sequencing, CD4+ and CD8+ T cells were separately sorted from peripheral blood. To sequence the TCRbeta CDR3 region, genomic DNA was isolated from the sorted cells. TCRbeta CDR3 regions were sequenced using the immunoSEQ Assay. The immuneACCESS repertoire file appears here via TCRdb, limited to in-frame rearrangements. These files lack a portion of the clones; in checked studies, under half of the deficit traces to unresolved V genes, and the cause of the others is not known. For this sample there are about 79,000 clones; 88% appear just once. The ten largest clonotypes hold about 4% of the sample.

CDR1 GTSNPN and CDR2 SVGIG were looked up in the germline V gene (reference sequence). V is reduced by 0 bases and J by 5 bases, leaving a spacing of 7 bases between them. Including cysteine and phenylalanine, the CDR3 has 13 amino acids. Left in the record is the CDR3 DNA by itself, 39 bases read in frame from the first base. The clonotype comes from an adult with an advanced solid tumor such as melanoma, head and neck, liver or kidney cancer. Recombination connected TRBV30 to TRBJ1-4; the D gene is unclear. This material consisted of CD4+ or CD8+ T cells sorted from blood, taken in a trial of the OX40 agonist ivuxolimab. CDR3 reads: CAWSVKENEKLFF. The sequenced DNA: TGTGCCTGGAGTGTGAAGGAGAATGAAAAACTGTTTTTT.